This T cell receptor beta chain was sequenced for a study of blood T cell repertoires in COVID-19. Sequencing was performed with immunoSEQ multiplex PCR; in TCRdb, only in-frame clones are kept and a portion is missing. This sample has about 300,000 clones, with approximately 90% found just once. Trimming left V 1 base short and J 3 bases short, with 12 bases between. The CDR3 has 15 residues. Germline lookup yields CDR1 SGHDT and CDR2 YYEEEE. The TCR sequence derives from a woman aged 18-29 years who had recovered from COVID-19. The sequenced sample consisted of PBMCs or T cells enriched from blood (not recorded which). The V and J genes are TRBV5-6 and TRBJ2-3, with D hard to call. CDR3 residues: CASSLSVVVTDTQYF. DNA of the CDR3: TGTGCCAGCAGCTTGAGCGTGGTGGTGACAGATACGCAGTATTTT.